Below, 5 T cell receptor beta chains from the same sample are listed, as sequenced in a study of TIL therapy for anti-PD-1-resistant metastatic lung cancer. The libraries were made with immunoSEQ v3. TCRdb keeps only in-frame clones here, not all; method: immunoSEQ multiplex PCR. The sample lists tens of thousands of clones, around 86% seen once, with 5% in the top ten. Documented time point: pre-treatment sample, taken before nivolumab and TIL therapy. Here the sequenced sample was blood, taken at baseline. Receptors originate from a person aged 25-85 years with non-small cell lung cancer.

V usage is TRBV4-1 and J usage is TRBJ2-5; no reliable D call. Germline CDR1 and CDR2: MGHRA and YSYEKL. The CDR3 has 17 amino acids. Trimming took off 0 bases at V and 5 bases at J, with 19 bases between the two ends. DNA for the CDR3: TGCGCCAGCAGCCAAGATTGGGGTAGCAGATCCTTTGAGACCCAGTACTTC. It codes for CASSQDWGSRSFETQYF.

V is TRBV11-2 and J is TRBJ1-3, with 7 bases lining up with TRBD1. Trimming took 1 base from V and 4 from J; bases not matched to a gene: 7. The CDR3 is made up of 16 amino acids. In germline, CDR1 is SGHAT, CDR2 FQNNGV. CDR3 protein: CASSLVIGGDGNTIYF. The CDR3 nucleotides are TGTGCCAGCAGCTTAGTTATAGGGGGCGACGGAAACACCATATATTTT.

The chain links TRBV19 to TRBJ1-2; D may be TRBD1 (5 bases). The germline gives CDR1 LNHDA, CDR2 SQIVND (reference sequence). This CDR3 is 13 amino acids long. The V end lost 7 bases, the J end lost 8 bases, and 17 bases lay between the germline ends. The CDR3 DNA is TGTGCCAGTATGAGCATGGGGGATTGGGGCTACACCTTC. This codes for CASMSMGDWGYTF.

The rearrangement joins TRBV7-9 to TRBJ2-1; 7 positions match TRBD1. Germline V gene sequence: CDR1 SEHNR, CDR2 FQNEAQ (reference sequence). The CDR3 has 13 residues. The J segment lost 9 bases and the V segment lost 3 bases, leaving 5 bases of the junction unmatched. The CDR3 is CASSFTGVGEQFF. The CDR3 DNA sequence: TGTGCCAGCAGCTTCACAGGGGTTGGTGAGCAGTTCTTC.

This chain links TRBV5-6 with TRBJ1-2; 7 nucleotides line up with TRBD1. Germline assignment: CDR1 SGHDT and CDR2 YYEEEE. This CDR3 has 12 amino acids. With 4 bases clipped from V and 8 bases from J, the junction kept 5 bases outside the gene matches. The CDR3 DNA sequence: TGTGCCAGCAGCCGAGGGACAGCCGGCTACACCTTC. Its protein product is CASSRGTAGYTF.